This T cell receptor beta chain was recovered during a study of T cell responses to AZD1222 COVID-19 vaccine. Study conclusions and caveats: Seropositive status at baseline applied to only five to seven AZD1222 recipients.

V dropped 8 bases and J dropped 4 bases, with 8 bases sitting between them. This CDR3 has 12 amino acids. TCRdb's table, derived via immunoSEQ multiplex PCR, lists solely in-frame clones and lacks some. Here the sample spans tens of thousands of clones, about 89% being singletons. Regarding this clone: The antigen is unknown.

The sequence was obtained from an adult who received the MenACWY meningococcal vaccine as a control. The material sequenced was peripheral blood, taken 28 days after the second dose of the MenACWY control vaccine. The gene calls are TRBV12-3 or TRBV12-4 and TRBJ1-4; D ambiguous. CDR3 residues: CASQGINEKLFF. CDR3 DNA sequence: TGTGCCAGCCAAGGGATTAATGAAAAACTGTTTTTT.